This TCR beta chain is drawn from a study of cytomegalovirus exposure and HLA in healthy donors. At collection, donors were nominally healthy, but unrecorded immune exposures were probable. The PCR made use of 60 Vbeta and 13 Jbeta primers. Sequenced by immunoSEQ multiplex PCR; TCRdb stores in-frame clones only, minus some. The sample holds 150,000 to 200,000 clones; 65% to 70% are singletons and the top ten take 4% to 5.5%. A single count supports this clone. Germline CDR1 LGHNA, CDR2 YNFKEQ. This CDR3 is built from 15 residues. Trimming took 4 bases from V and 0 from J, leaving 10 bases between them.

The V call is TRBV4-2, the J call TRBJ2-4, with D possibly being TRBD1 (5 bases). This receptor was obtained from a woman aged 18 to 35 in good health and CMV-seropositive. The sequenced material came from PBMCs. CDR3 in amino acids: CASSRDRGAKNIQYF. CDR3 nucleotides: TGTGCCAGCAGCCGAGACAGAGGAGCCAAAAACATTCAGTACTTC.